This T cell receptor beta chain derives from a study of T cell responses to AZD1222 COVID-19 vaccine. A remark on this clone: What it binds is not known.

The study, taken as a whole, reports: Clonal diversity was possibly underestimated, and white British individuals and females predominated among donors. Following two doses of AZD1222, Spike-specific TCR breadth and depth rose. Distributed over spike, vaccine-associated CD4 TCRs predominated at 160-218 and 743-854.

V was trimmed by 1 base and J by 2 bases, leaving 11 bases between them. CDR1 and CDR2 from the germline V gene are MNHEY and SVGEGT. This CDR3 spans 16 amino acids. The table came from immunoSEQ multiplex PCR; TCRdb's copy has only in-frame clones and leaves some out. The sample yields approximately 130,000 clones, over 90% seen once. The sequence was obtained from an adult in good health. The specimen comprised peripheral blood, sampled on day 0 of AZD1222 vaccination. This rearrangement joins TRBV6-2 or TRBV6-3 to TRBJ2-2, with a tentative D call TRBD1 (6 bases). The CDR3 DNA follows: TGTGCCAGCAGTTACTATAGCAGGGGAAACACCGGGGAGCTGTTTTTT. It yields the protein CASSYYSRGNTGELFF.